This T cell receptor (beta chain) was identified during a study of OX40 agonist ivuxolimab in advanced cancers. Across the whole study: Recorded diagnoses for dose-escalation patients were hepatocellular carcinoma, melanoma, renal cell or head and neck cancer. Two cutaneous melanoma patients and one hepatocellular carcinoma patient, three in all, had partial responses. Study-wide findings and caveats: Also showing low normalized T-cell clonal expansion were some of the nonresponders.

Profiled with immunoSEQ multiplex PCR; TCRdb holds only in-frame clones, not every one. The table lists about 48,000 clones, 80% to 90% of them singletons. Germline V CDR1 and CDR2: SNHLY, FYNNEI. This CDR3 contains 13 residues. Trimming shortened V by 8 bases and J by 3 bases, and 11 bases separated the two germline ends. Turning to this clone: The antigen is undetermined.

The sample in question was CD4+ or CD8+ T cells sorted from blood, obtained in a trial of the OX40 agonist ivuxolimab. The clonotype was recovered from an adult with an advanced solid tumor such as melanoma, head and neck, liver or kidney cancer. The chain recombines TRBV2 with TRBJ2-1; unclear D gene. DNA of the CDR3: TGTGCCAGCGGGTCAGGCTTCTACAATGAGCAGTTCTTC. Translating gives CASGSGFYNEQFF.